This TCR beta chain was obtained from a study of cytomegalovirus exposure and HLA in healthy donors. General observations from the study: Most CMV-associated TCR beta chains were later found to appear HLA-restricted. Later on, an analysis tied 15,000 to 20,000 TCR beta sequences to HLA alleles at 0.05 false discovery rate.

The PCR contained 60 Vbeta and 13 Jbeta primers. Data came from immunoSEQ multiplex PCR; TCRdb stores just in-frame clones and leaves some out. The sample contains about 140,000 clones, roughly 68% of which appear only once. Of note for this clone: Its antigen is not known.

The germline CDR1 and CDR2 sequences are SGHRS and YFSETQ. J was trimmed by 10 bases and V by 3 bases; bases with no gene match: 7. CDR3 size: 14 residues. V usage is TRBV5-1 and J usage is TRBJ2-1; TRBD2 matches 10 bases. Sequencing was done on a sample of PBMCs. The source of this sequence is a man aged 25 to 40 in good health and CMV-seropositive. CDR3 sequence (DNA): TGCGCCAGCAGCTCTATAGCGGGAGGCCACGAGCAGTTCTTC. Its protein is CASSSIAGGHEQFF.